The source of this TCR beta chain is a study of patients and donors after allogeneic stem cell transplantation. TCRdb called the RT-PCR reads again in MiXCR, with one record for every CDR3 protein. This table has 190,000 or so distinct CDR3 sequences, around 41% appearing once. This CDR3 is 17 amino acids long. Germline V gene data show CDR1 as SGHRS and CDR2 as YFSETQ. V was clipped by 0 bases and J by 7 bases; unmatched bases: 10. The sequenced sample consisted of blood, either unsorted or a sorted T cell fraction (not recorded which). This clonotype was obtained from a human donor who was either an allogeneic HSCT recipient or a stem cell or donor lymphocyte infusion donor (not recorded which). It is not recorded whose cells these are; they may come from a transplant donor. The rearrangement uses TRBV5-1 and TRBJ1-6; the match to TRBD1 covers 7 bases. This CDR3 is CASSLGTQGILNSPLHF. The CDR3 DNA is TGCGCCAGCAGCTTGGGTACACAGGGGATCCTCAATTCACCCCTCCACTTT.